Below, 10 T cell receptor beta chains from the same sample are listed, as sequenced in a study of cytomegalovirus exposure and HLA in healthy donors. The PCR was carried out with 60 Vbeta primers and 13 Jbeta primers. The method was immunoSEQ multiplex PCR; TCRdb's version includes in-frame clones alone and lacks a portion of them. This table has 75,000 to 85,000 clones, around three quarters appearing once. The sample comprised PBMCs. Receptors originate from a male donor in good health and CMV-seronegative.

The chain combines TRBV7-2 with TRBJ1-4, with 7 bases fitting TRBD1. The germline gives CDR1 SGHTA, CDR2 FQGNSA. Trimming removed 3 bases from V and 5 bases from J; junction bases left unmatched: 6. The CDR3 length is 15 residues. This chain's CDR3 is CASSFFGTVNEKLFF. The DNA of the CDR3 is TGTGCCAGCAGCTTTTTTGGGACAGTAAATGAAAAACTGTTTTTT.

The genes are TRBV4-3 and TRBJ2-7, with D maybe TRBD1 (6 bases). The ends were cut back, 4 bases at V and 0 bases at J, with 10 bases in the middle. The CDR3 has 14 residues. Germline V gene sequence: CDR1 LGHNA, CDR2 YSLEER. The CDR3 is CASSRQESSYEQYF. The CDR3 coding sequence is TGCGCCAGCAGCCGACAGGAAAGCTCCTACGAGCAGTACTTC.

About this clone: The sample holds other DNA sequences that translate to the same CDR3. V is TRBV6-5 and J is TRBJ1-1, with D possibly TRBD1 on 6 matching bases. The V end was cut by 5 bases, the J end by 1 base, with 8 bases between. Germline values: CDR1 MNHEY, CDR2 SVGAGI. The CDR3 runs to 13 residues. DNA of the CDR3: TGTGCCAGCAGTCGGACAGCGAACACTGAAGCTTTCTTT. Translated, it gives CASSRTANTEAFF.

This clone appeared a single time. This chain links TRBV27 with TRBJ1-1, with 7 nucleotides matching TRBD1. There are 14 residues in the CDR3. J was trimmed by 7 bases and V by 5 bases; bases with no gene match: 10. Per the germline V gene, CDR1 is MNHEY and CDR2 is SMNVEV (reference sequence). CDR3 coding DNA: TGTGCCAGCAGTACCCTAAACAGGGGAGGTGAAGCTTTCTTT. Protein sequence: CASSTLNRGGEAFF.

The rearrangement joins TRBV11-3 to TRBJ2-3; 10 bases align to TRBD2. Germline lookup yields CDR1 SGHNT and CDR2 YENEEA. Trimming at V came to 0 bases and at J to 6 bases, leaving 12 bases not matched to a gene. The CDR3 runs 18 residues. CDR3 nucleotide sequence: TGTGCCAGCAGCTTAGATCACGGAAGTAGCGGGGGGCTCGATACGCAGTATTTT. This translates into CASSLDHGSSGGLDTQYF.

This clone was recorded a few times. This rearrangement joins TRBV10-2 to TRBJ2-1, with TRBD1 matching over 12 bases. Germline values: CDR1 WSHSY, CDR2 SAAADI. The CDR3 has 18 residues. Trimming at V came to 3 bases and at J to 7 bases, leaving 13 bases not matched to a gene. CDR3 residues: CASSEYAPGQGADNEQFF. The DNA of the CDR3 is TGCGCCAGCAGTGAATACGCACCGGGACAGGGGGCTGATAATGAGCAGTTCTTC.

The chain joins TRBV5-5 to TRBJ1-2; the D gene is possibly TRBD1 (6 bases). Germline V gene sequence: CDR1 SGHKS, CDR2 YYEKEE (reference sequence). V lost 2 bases and J 4 bases, leaving 15 bases between the germline ends. This CDR3 is built from 15 residues. CDR3 protein: CASSFSRGESYGYTF. In nucleotides, the CDR3 is TGTGCCAGCAGCTTTAGCAGGGGAGAAAGCTATGGCTACACCTTC.

V gene TRBV5-4 combines with J gene TRBJ2-5; tentatively, D is TRBD2 (6 bases). Germline lookup yields CDR1 SGHNT and CDR2 YYREEE (reference sequence). V was shortened by 2 bases and J by 4 bases, with 15 bases between the two germline ends. The length of the CDR3 is 15 residues. The CDR3 is CASSFVGEAGETQYF. Here the CDR3 DNA reads TGTGCCAGCAGCTTTGTGGGGGAGGCGGGAGAGACCCAGTACTTC.

This clone occurred once. The rearrangement links TRBV7-6 to TRBJ2-5; 11 bases align to TRBD1. Germline V gene sequence: CDR1 SGHVS, CDR2 FNYEAQ. V lost 5 bases to trimming and J lost 1 base; unmatched junction nucleotides: 9. The CDR3 length is 17 residues. The CDR3 bases are TGTGCCAGCAGCCATCCGGACAGGGGGCGTACCCAAGAGACCCAGTACTTC. Translated: CASSHPDRGRTQETQYF.

The V and J genes are TRBV7-8 and TRBJ2-7, with D possibly matching TRBD1 (6 bases). The CDR3 consists of 16 residues. Germline V CDR1 and CDR2: SGHVS, FQNEAQ. With 0 bases removed from V and 3 bases from J, the gap between germline ends came to 15 bases. The CDR3 is CASSLATEDRDYEQYF. CDR3 nucleotide sequence: TGTGCCAGCAGCTTAGCAACCGAGGACAGAGACTACGAGCAGTACTTC.